These T cell receptor beta chains were read from a single sample in a study of blood T cell repertoires in COVID-19. Libraries were prepared by immunoSEQ multiplex PCR; TCRdb keeps only in-frame clonotypes and omits some of them. The data hold approximately 100,000 clones, with 75% to 85% observed a single time. The sequenced sample consisted of peripheral blood. All receptors come from a man aged 55 to 70 with acute or convalescent COVID-19. Both conserved end residues are part of each CDR3. D genes are given only for firm matches. Size is omitted from some rows. Given values are once, few, many or a class for expanded clones.

V gene	D gene	J gene	clone size	CDR3 protein	CDR3 DNA
TRBV24-1	TRBD1	TRBJ1-1	NA	CATSDPGQGATEAFF	TGTGCCACCAGTGACCCGGGACAGGGGGCCACTGAAGCTTTCTTT
TRBV11-2	NA	TRBJ2-2	NA	CASSLVVSTGELFF	TGTGCCAGCAGCTTAGTGGTGAGCACCGGGGAGCTGTTTTTT
TRBV30	NA	TRBJ1-4	NA	CAWSGDPRMVGEKLFF	TGTGCCTGGAGTGGTGACCCTAGGATGGTAGGAGAAAAACTGTTTTTT
TRBV2	NA	TRBJ2-3	few	CASRGPRSGSTDTQYF	TGTGCCAGCAGGGGCCCGCGGAGCGGTAGCACAGATACGCAGTATTTT
TRBV28	NA	TRBJ1-5	NA	CASSPTTGLDNQPQHF	TGTGCCAGCAGTCCAACAACAGGGTTGGACAATCAGCCCCAGCATTTT
TRBV11-3	TRBD1	TRBJ1-2	NA	CASSPGQFSYGYTF	TGTGCCAGCAGCCCGGGACAGTTCTCGTATGGCTACACCTTC
TRBV3-1/TRBV3-2	NA	TRBJ1-6	NA	CASSDLDNSPLHF	TGTGCCAGCAGCGACCTAGATAATTCACCCCTCCACTTT
TRBV7-2	NA	TRBJ2-7	NA	CASSLVVGEQYF	TGTGCCAGCAGCTTAGTTGTCGGCGAGCAGTACTTC
TRBV28	NA	TRBJ2-3	NA	CAGRGVETDTQYF	TGTGCCGGTCGGGGAGTGGAAACAGATACGCAGTATTTT
TRBV6-5	TRBD2	TRBJ2-1	once	CASSYLAGGRGEQFF	TGTGCCAGCAGTTACCTAGCGGGGGGGCGAGGTGAGCAGTTCTTC
TRBV19	TRBD2	TRBJ2-1	NA	CASIATSGSLAGQFF	TGTGCCAGTATTGCGACTAGCGGGAGTCTAGCGGGGCAGTTCTTC